This is a list of T cell receptor beta chains from one sample in a study of identical twins. Using its own MiXCR run on the 5' RACE reads, TCRdb lists one record per CDR3 protein. The sample contains 300,000 to 400,000 distinct CDR3 sequences, approximately 10% of which appear only once. Source material: naive T cells sorted from blood. All receptors come from a woman aged 45-65 years in good health. CDR3s leave out the opening cysteine and the closing phenylalanine or tryptophan.

v_call cdr3_aa
TRBV27 ASSLYRGTGVGEQF
TRBV24-1 ATSDFKEVGGYNEQF
TRBV6-5 ASSETEYNQPQH
TRBV9 ASSVAPDPETQY
TRBV5-1 ASSLAVSQEKLF
TRBV11-2 ASNPLAARADTQY
TRBV12-3/TRBV12-4 ASSLIAFSYEQY
TRBV4-1 ASSQDRTSGRMNEQF
TRBV20-1 SARVLTSGRNEQF
TRBV7-8 ASSLYGTPWEQY
TRBV5-1 ASSRTTGNYGYT
TRBV20-1 SARVRVAGETQY
TRBV27 ASSLSGKDTGELF
TRBV11-2 ASSIRLAVHNEQF
TRBV5-1 ASSLAFGTGNEQF
TRBV20-1 SARGPGTNEKLF
TRBV19 ASSVPGASSYNEQF
TRBV19 ASSTGGLSNTGELF